These 8 T cell receptor beta chains came from one sample sequenced in a study of T-cell reconstitution after alpha-beta-depleted transplantation in children. Unique molecular identifiers were used in preparing the TCRbeta library. Each CDR3 protein gets one entry after TCRdb re-called the PCR reads with MiXCR. The sample lists roughly 500,000 distinct CDR3 sequences; approximately 10% were seen once. Sequenced material: PBMCs, taken before TCRalphabeta/CD19-depleted stem cell transplant. These TCRs come from a child aged 2-15 years with inherited bone marrow failure, due to receive a stem cell transplant.

Details on this clonotype: With a much larger clone just one base away, this may be a read error. The CDR3 bases are TGCGCCAGCAGTCTTTTGGGTCCCTTGCGAGCGCGAGAGACCCTGTACTTC. Translation: CASSLLGPLRARETLYF. The chain is built from TRBV23-1 and TRBJ2-5; D not resolved. TRBV23-1 is classed as an ORF, of uncertain function. The CDR3 has 17 residues.

The chain couples TRBV12-3 or TRBV12-4 to TRBJ2-7; D ambiguous. The V end lost 2 bases, the J end lost 2 bases, and 10 bases lay between the germline ends. The CDR3 runs 14 residues. In nucleotides, the CDR3 is TGTGCCAGCAGTTTACCAGATCCCACCTACGAGCAGTACTTC. Translating gives CASSLPDPTYEQYF.

This clonotype was counted between two and nine times. V is TRBV18 and J is TRBJ2-4; 8 positions match TRBD2. CDR1 is KGHSH and CDR2 is LQKENI in the germline V gene. V lost 0 bases to trimming and J lost 5 bases; unmatched junction nucleotides: 12. This CDR3 has 18 amino acids. The CDR3 sequence: CASSPPRPSTSGQNIQYF. The CDR3 DNA reads TGTGCCAGCTCACCACCGCGTCCTTCTACTAGCGGTCAAAACATTCAGTACTTC.

This clonotype has a handful of counts. The gene calls are TRBV5-4 and TRBJ2-2, with no clear D. CDR1 SGHNT and CDR2 YYREEE come from the germline V gene (reference sequence). This CDR3 is 13 amino acids long. V lost 3 bases and J lost 6, with 9 bases in between. CDR3: CASSSTTPGELFF. The CDR3 coding sequence is TGTGCCAGCAGCTCCACGACGCCCGGGGAGCTGTTTTTT.

Ten or more counts support this clonotype. This chain connects TRBV4-3 to TRBJ2-3; the D gene could be TRBD1 or TRBD2 (5 bases each). Germline-derived CDR1 and CDR2 are LGHNA and YSLEER. CDR3 size: 16 residues. Between the trimmed V and J ends, which lost 6 bases and 0 bases, there was a span of 16 bases. The CDR3, as DNA: TGCGCCAGCAGACAAAGGCCGGGGCAGAGCACAGATACGCAGTATTTT. Translating gives CASRQRPGQSTDTQYF.

The table lists this clonotype with many counts. The rearrangement joins TRBV12-3 or TRBV12-4 to TRBJ2-2; tentatively, D is TRBD1 (6 bases). CDR3 length: 16 amino acids. Between the trimmed V and J ends, which lost 7 bases and 2 bases, there was a span of 17 bases. The CDR3, as DNA: TGTGCCAGCACCGGAGACCCGGGACACAACACCGGGGAGCTGTTTTTT. The encoded protein is CASTGDPGHNTGELFF.

This clonotype was recorded many times. CDR3 region: CASSLKGHYGYTF. The CDR3 region has the DNA TGTGCCAGCAGTTTAAAGGGCCACTATGGCTACACCTTC. The V and J genes are TRBV27 and TRBJ1-2; no clear D. Trimming left V 2 bases short and J 3 bases short, with 7 bases between. CDR1 is MNHEY and CDR2 is SMNVEV in the germline V gene (reference sequence). This CDR3 has 13 residues.

This clonotype was observed at least ten times. The chain links TRBV29-1 to TRBJ2-7; D might be TRBD2 (5 bases). The germline V and J ends were trimmed by 3 bases and 3 bases, with 15 bases remaining between them. The CDR3 sequence is 14 residues long. Germline V gives CDR1 SQVTM, CDR2 ANQGSEA. The CDR3 reads CSVEGDGESYEQYF. The CDR3 DNA is TGCAGCGTTGAGGGTGACGGGGAGAGCTACGAGCAGTACTTC.